This TCR beta chain appears in the sequencing data of a study of OX40 agonist ivuxolimab in advanced cancers. Looking at the study overall: Ivuxolimab doses were 0.01, 0.1, 0.3, 1.5, 3 or 10 mg/kg every 2 weeks. Partial responses occurred in three patients (one hepatocellular carcinoma, two cutaneous melanoma). Study conclusions and caveats: Some of the lowest clonal expansion was seen in partial responders at 0.1-3.0 mg/kg. Expanded peripheral T cell antigen specificity was not determined.

From germline, CDR1 is SGHTA and CDR2 FQGNSA. V lost 5 bases to trimming and J lost 8 bases, with 10 bases between them. The length of the CDR3 is 12 residues. In regard to this clone: The antigen is not known.

Here immunoSEQ multiplex PCR was the method, and the copy in TCRdb shows in-frame clones only, minus some. Here the sample spans some 57,000 clones, around four fifths being singletons. The source of this sequence is an adult with an advanced solid tumor such as melanoma, head and neck, liver or kidney cancer. This chain joins TRBV7-2 and TRBJ2-1, with no clear D. The sample consisted of CD4+ or CD8+ T cells sorted from blood, taken in a trial of the OX40 agonist ivuxolimab. CDR3 amino acids: CASSPSPDEQFF. Written as DNA, the CDR3 is TGTGCCAGCAGCCCTTCACCGGATGAGCAGTTCTTC.